The T cell receptor (beta chain) under discussion was sequenced for a study of T-cell reconstitution after alpha-beta-depleted transplantation in children. Unique molecular identifiers were incorporated during preparation of the TCRbeta library. TCRdb fed the PCR reads into MiXCR, producing one record per CDR3 protein. The top ten clones hold around 5.6% of a sample with roughly 100,000 distinct CDR3 sequences, 4.5% to 7.5% of them seen once. This clonotype came up many times. Its antigen is not known. Per the germline V gene, CDR1 is ENHRY and CDR2 is SYGVKD. The CDR3 loop spans 14 amino acids. V gave up 7 bases and J gave up 6 bases, with 16 bases separating them. Overall study results and limits: Some patients owed their high day-60 TCRbeta diversity to surviving recipient T cells and thymic progenitors. Hyperexpanded clones declined; after one year, newly produced T cells mostly supplied diversity. Reported findings indicate that, about two months after transplant, alpha-beta T cells came from several hundred expanded clones, which were derived from non-depleted graft cells.

The sequence came from a female patient between 2 and 15 years old who had a stem cell transplant for Fanconi anemia, so the T cells may come from the graft donor. The sequencing used PBMCs, mostly from graft donor cells, collected 60 days after TCRalphabeta/CD19-depleted stem cell transplant. The rearrangement joins TRBV10-3 to TRBJ2-1; D call uncertain. The CDR3 DNA reads as TGTGCCATCACCCCGCGTGAAAGACTCAATGAGCAGTTCTTC. Protein product: CAITPRERLNEQFF.